This TCR beta chain was found in a study of blood T cells in healthy people across ages. CDR3 length: 15 residues. CDR1 is SEHNR and CDR2 is FQNEAQ in the germline V gene (reference sequence). V was clipped by 2 bases and J by 4 bases; unmatched bases: 6. Turning to this clonotype: Its antigen is still unknown.

The use of a sample-barcoded 5' primer and a J-beta primer mix characterized a second PCR of 7 to 11 cycles. MiXCR, run by TCRdb on the 5' RACE reads, gives a single entry per CDR3 protein. The data contain about 730,000 distinct CDR3 sequences, approximately 43% of them seen just once; the ten biggest clones take up 20% to 25%. Study-level findings and limits: Older age coincided with a roughly linear decline in TCR beta diversity per million T cells. In the absence of known donor CMV status, changes in expanded clonotypes were possibly confounded.

Around 10 milliliters of peripheral blood were drawn from each donor. The origin of this receptor is a woman between 55 and 75 years old in good health. The sample consisted of blood. This sequence joins TRBV7-9 and TRBJ1-2; TRBD1 agrees at 8 bases. CDR3 sequence: CASSLQDREFYGYTF. The CDR3 DNA reads TGTGCCAGCAGCTTACAGGACAGGGAGTTCTATGGCTACACCTTC.